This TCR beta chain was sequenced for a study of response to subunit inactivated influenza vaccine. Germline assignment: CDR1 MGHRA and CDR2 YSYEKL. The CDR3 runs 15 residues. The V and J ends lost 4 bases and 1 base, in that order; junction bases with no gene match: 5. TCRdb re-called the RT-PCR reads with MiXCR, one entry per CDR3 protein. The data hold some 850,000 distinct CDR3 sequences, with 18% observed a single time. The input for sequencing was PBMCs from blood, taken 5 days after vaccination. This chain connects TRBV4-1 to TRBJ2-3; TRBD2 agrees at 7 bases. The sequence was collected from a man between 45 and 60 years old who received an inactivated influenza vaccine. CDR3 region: CASSLWAGGTDTQYF. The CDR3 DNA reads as TGCGCCAGCAGCCTTTGGGCGGGGGGCACAGATACGCAGTATTTT.